This T cell receptor beta chain derives from a study of T cell repertoires in cytomegalovirus infection. Overall study: Recently described HLA-C-restricted plus well-studied HLA-B-restricted CMV epitopes were used. Through public TCR beta signatures, both CMV infection and matching HLA type were indicated. Study-wide results and caveats: HLA-C-restricted, CMV-specific TCR beta clonotypes were dominant ex vivo. Cumulated frequencies of public TCR beta families served to identify carriers of CMV plus the relevant HLA.

In the case of this clonotype: Its antigen remains unidentified.

TCRdb processed the reads anew with MiXCR; each CDR3 protein has one entry. The sample lists 450,000 to 550,000 distinct CDR3 sequences, under 45% occurring once. Germline V gives CDR1 SGHVS, CDR2 FNYEAQ. This CDR3 contains 13 residues. Trimming took off 0 bases at V and 8 bases at J, with 10 bases between the two ends. The receptor was derived from a human donor in good health (CMV status not recorded). Some clones in this sample may be carry-over from other donors' samples. This material consisted of cultured PBMCs, taken from culture after CMV antigen stimulation. This chain joins TRBV7-6 and TRBJ1-2; D remains unclear. The CDR3 sequence is CASSLATSWGYTF. The DNA of the CDR3 is TGTGCCAGCAGCTTAGCTACGTCTTGGGGCTACACCTTC.